This TCR beta chain was obtained from a study of CD8 T cells in Susac syndrome. Across the study: Each patient with Susac syndrome, at the time of blood draw, was therapy-naive, on corticosteroids, or on intravenous immunoglobulin alone. Findings and limits, study-wide: In its TCR sequencing and HLA analysis, the study acknowledged that the number of individuals was relatively small.

Germline assignment: CDR1 SGHVS and CDR2 FQNEAQ. V dropped 1 base and J dropped 1 base, with 10 bases sitting between them. The CDR3 has 16 amino acids. In contrast to the negatively isolated CD8+ and CD4+ T cells, TEMRA cells were FACS-enriched. Concerning this clonotype itself: As yet, its antigen is unknown.

An amount of RNA that ranged from roughly 0.5 to 1 ug was reverse transcribed with random hexamers. Amplification of TCR beta CDR3 across 54 Vbeta and 13 Jbeta was performed with immunoSEQ multiplex PCR. Via MiXCR, TCRdb re-called the immunoSEQ multiplex PCR reads, giving one row per CDR3 protein. The sample lists about 200,000 distinct CDR3 sequences, roughly nine tenths occurring once. The sequence was obtained from a human donor with Susac syndrome. The material sequenced was CD4+ T cells from PBMCs. The chain uses TRBV7-8 and TRBJ2-2; D gene uncertain. CDR3 in DNA: TGTGCCAGCAGCTTAGATTCGCGGCTGAACACCGGGGAGCTGTTTTTT. It specifies CASSLDSRLNTGELFF.